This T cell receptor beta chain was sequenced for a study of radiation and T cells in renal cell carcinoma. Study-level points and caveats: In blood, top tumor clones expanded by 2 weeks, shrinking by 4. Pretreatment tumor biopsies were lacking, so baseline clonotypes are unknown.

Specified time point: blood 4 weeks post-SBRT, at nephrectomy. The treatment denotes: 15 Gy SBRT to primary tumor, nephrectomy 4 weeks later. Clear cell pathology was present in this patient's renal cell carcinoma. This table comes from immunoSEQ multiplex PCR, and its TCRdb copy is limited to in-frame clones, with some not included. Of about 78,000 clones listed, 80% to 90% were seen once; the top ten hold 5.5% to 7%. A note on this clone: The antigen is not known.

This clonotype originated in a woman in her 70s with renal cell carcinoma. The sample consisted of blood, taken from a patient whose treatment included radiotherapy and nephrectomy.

CDR3 sequence (DNA): TGTGCCAGCAGCTCCTGGACAGGGACGAACACTGAAGCTTTCTTT. The encoded protein is CASSSWTGTNTEAFF. The genes are TRBV7-3 and TRBJ1-1, with 8 bases matching TRBD1. The CDR3 totals 15 residues. Germline V gene lookup returns CDR1 SGHTA and CDR2 FQGTGA. V lost 4 bases to trimming and J lost 1 base; unmatched junction nucleotides: 5.